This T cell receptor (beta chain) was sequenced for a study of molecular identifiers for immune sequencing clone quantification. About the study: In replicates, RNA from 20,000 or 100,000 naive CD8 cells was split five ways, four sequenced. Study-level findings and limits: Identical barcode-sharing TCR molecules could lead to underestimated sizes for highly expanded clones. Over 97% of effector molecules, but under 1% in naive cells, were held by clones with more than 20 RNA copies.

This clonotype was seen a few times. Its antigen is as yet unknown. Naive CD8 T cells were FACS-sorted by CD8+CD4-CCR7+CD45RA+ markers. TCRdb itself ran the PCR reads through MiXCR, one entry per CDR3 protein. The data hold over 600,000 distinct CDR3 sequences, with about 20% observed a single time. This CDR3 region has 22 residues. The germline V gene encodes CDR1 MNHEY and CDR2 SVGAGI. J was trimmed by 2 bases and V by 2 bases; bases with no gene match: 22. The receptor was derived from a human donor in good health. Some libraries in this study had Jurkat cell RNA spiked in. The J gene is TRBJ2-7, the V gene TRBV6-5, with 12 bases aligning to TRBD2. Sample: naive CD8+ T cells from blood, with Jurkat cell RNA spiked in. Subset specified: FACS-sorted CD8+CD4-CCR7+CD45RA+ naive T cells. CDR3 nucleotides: TGTGCCAGCAGTTACCAGGGAAGGTACAGGACAGATCTAGCGGGAGGGCCCTACGAGCAGTACTTC. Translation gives CASSYQGRYRTDLAGGPYEQYF.